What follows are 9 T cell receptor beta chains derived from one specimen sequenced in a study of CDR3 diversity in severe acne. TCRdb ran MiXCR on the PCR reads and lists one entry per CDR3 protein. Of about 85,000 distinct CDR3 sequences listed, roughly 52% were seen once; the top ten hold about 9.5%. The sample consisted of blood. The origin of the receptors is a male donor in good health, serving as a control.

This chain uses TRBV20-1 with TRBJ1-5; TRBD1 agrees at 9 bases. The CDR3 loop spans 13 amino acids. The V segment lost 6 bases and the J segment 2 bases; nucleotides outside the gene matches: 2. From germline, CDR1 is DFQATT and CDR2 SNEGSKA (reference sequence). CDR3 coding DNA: TGCAGTGCAAGGACAGGGGGCAATCAGCCCCAGCATTTT. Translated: CSARTGGNQPQHF.

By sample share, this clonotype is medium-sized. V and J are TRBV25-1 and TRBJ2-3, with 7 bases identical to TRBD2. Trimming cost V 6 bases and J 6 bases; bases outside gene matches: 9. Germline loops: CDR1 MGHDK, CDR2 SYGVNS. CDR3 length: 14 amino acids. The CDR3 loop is CASRDWGGGDTQYF. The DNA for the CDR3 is TGTGCCAGCAGGGATTGGGGGGGAGGTGATACGCAGTATTTT. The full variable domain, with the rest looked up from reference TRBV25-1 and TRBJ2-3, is EADIYQTPRYLVIGTGKKITLECSQTMGHDKMYWYQQDPGMELHLIHYSYGVNSTEKGDLSSESTVSRIRTEHFPLTLESARPSHTSQYLCASRDWGGGDTQYFGPGTRLTVL.

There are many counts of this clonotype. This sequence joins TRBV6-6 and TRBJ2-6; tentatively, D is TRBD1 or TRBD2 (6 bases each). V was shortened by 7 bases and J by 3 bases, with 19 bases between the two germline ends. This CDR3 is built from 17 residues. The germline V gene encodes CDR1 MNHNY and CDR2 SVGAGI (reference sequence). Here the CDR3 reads CASTRDTIRGGANVLTF. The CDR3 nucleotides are TGTGCCAGCACGCGGGACACCATCCGCGGTGGGGCCAACGTCCTGACTTTC.

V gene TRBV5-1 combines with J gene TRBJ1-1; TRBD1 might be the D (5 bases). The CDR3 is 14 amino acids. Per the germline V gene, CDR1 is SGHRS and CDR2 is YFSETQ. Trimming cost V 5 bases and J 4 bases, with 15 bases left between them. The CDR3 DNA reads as TGCGCCAGCAGGACTAGCCCCGGGACCACTGAAGCTTTCTTT. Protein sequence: CASRTSPGTTEAFF.

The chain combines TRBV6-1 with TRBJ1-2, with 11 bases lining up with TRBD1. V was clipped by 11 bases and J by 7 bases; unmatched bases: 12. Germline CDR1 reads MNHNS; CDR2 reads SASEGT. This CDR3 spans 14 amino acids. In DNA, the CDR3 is TGTGCCGGGTGCACGGGACAGGGGGGATCTGGCTACACCTTC. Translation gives CAGCTGQGGSGYTF.

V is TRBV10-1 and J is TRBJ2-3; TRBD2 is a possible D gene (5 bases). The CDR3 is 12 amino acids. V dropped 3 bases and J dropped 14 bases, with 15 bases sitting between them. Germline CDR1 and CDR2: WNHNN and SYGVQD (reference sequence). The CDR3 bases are TGCGCCAGCAGTGACGCGGGCCGGCGGCGGTATTTT. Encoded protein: CASSDAGRRRYF.

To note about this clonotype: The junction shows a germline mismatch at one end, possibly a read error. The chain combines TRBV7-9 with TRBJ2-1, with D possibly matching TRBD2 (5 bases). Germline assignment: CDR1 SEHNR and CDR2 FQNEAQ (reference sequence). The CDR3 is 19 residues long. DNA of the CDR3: TGTGCAAGCAGCGCCAGCAGCCAAGTCCCCGGGGATCTAGACAATGAGCAGTTCTTC. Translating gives CASSASSQVPGDLDNEQFF.

The CDR3 sequence: CASSTIVRGGGTGELFF. CDR3 in DNA: TGTGCCAGCAGCACCATAGTGAGGGGAGGAGGTACCGGGGAGCTGTTTTTT. The V call is TRBV7-4, the J call TRBJ2-2, with D perhaps TRBD2 (6 bases). There are 17 residues in the CDR3. V shed 5 bases and J shed 5 bases, with 21 bases lying between them. Germline assignment: CDR1 SGHVT and CDR2 SQSDAQ.

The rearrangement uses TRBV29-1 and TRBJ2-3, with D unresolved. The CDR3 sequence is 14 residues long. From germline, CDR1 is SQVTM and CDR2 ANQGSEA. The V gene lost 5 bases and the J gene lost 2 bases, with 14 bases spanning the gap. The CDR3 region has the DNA TGCAGCGTTAAGTTCTATGAGAACACAGATACGCAGTATTTT. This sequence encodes CSVKFYENTDTQYF.